The clone carrying this TCR beta chain was detected once. Assay used: immunoSEQ multiplex PCR; TCRdb lists only in-frame clones, some missing. Seen here are some 69,000 clones, around nine tenths observed once, and the top ten hold roughly 2.1%. The record originates from a study of T cell changes during pregnancy in multiple sclerosis. The germline CDR1 and CDR2 sequences are MDHEN and SYDVKM. The CDR3 is 12 amino acids. Unmatched junction bases numbered 1, after V lost 6 bases and J lost 5 bases. The clonotype was recovered from a female donor in good health, enrolled as a control in a pregnancy study. Sequenced here: peripheral blood, sampled in the second trimester of pregnancy. This sequence joins TRBV28 and TRBJ1-5, with TRBD1 identical over 7 bases. The CDR3 spells CASRTGYQPQHF. DNA for the CDR3: TGTGCCAGCAGGACAGGGTATCAGCCCCAGCATTTT.